The next 30 T cell receptor beta chains were all read from a single sample in a study of a mutant IDH1 vaccine in newly diagnosed glioma. Time point in this sample: week 35, safety follow-up. Vaccination comprised doses that each held 300 ug of mutant IDH1 20-mer peptide, plus topical imiquimod. These TCRs' antigens remain unknown. Sequencing used immunoSEQ multiplex PCR; TCRdb keeps in-frame clones, though not all of them. The repertoire holds nearly 55,000 clones, with less than 90% as singletons. The sequencing here drew on PBMCs, taken from a glioma patient whose treatment included an IDH1 peptide vaccine. Source of these receptors: a woman under 30 with glioma.

The chain combines TRBV19 with TRBJ2-3, with TRBD2 as a possible D gene (6 bases). The ends were cut back, 4 bases at V and 5 bases at J, with 10 bases in the middle. CDR1 is LNHDA and CDR2 is SQIVND in the germline V gene (reference sequence). CDR3 length: 13 amino acids. The CDR3 reads CASSRAGLDTQYF. As DNA, the CDR3 is TGTGCCAGTAGTAGGGCGGGGCTAGATACGCAGTATTTT.

In its sample, this clone was seen once. V is TRBV5-4 and J is TRBJ2-2; 10 nucleotides agree with TRBD1. The CDR3 runs to 16 residues. In germline, CDR1 is SGHNT, CDR2 YYREEE (reference sequence). V was clipped by 5 bases and J by 1 base; unmatched bases: 5. As DNA, the CDR3 is TGTGCCAGCAGTTCAGGGACAGGGGTGAACACCGGGGAGCTGTTTTTT. Encoded protein: CASSSGTGVNTGELFF.

The chain is built from TRBV7-2 and TRBJ2-2; D is uncertain. The CDR3 totals 13 residues. Germline assignment: CDR1 SGHTA and CDR2 FQGNSA. With 1 base removed from V and 6 bases from J, the gap between germline ends came to 6 bases. As DNA, the CDR3 is TGTGCCAGCAGCTTAGGTCGTTCCGGGGAGCTGTTTTTT. Its protein product is CASSLGRSGELFF.

This clone was observed a handful of times. The chain links TRBV5-1 to TRBJ2-1; 8 bases align to TRBD2. Germline trimming cut 0 bases from V and 6 bases from J; bases unmatched to any gene: 8. The CDR3 is made up of 16 amino acids. Germline V lookup: CDR1 SGHRS, CDR2 YFSETQ. The CDR3 DNA sequence: TGCGCCAGCAGCTTGGACGGCGGGAGGCGTGGCAATGAGCAGTTCTTC. Translated, it gives CASSLDGGRRGNEQFF.

The V and J genes are TRBV4-3 and TRBJ2-7; D is ambiguous. This CDR3 is 14 amino acids long. The germline V gene has CDR1 LGHNA and CDR2 YSLEER. The V end was cut by 0 bases, the J end by 0 bases, with 6 bases between. CDR3 nucleotide sequence: TGCGCCAGCAGCCAAGACCTGGGCTCCTACGAGCAGTACTTC. It encodes CASSQDLGSYEQYF.

V gene TRBV10-3 combines with J gene TRBJ1-6; no firm D call. V gave up 4 bases and J gave up 9 bases, with 13 bases separating them. Per the germline V gene, CDR1 is ENHRY and CDR2 is SYGVKD. There are 14 residues in the CDR3. This CDR3 is CAISAKRDGSPLHF. CDR3 nucleotides: TGTGCCATCAGTGCGAAAAGGGATGGTTCACCCCTCCACTTT.

CDR3 nucleotide sequence: TGTGCCAGCAGTGAAGCGCGGCTAGCCTACAATGAGCAGTTCTTC. This encodes CASSEARLAYNEQFF. The chain is built from TRBV6-1 and TRBJ2-1, with D uncertain. The CDR3 spans 15 residues. The germline V gene has CDR1 MNHNS and CDR2 SASEGT. V lost 0 bases and J 2 bases, leaving 8 bases between the germline ends.

The rearrangement uses TRBV30 and TRBJ2-5; TRBD2 matches 7 bases. The CDR3 has 14 amino acids. Germline V gives CDR1 GTSNPN, CDR2 SVGIG (reference sequence). The trim removed 0 bases at V and 7 bases at J, leaving 8 bases unmatched. The chain's CDR3 is CAWSVRGRGGTQYF. CDR3 DNA: TGTGCCTGGAGTGTACGTGGGAGGGGAGGGACCCAGTACTTC.

The chain employs TRBV7-2 and TRBJ1-1; possible D gene TRBD1, 6 bases. Trimming left V 1 base short and J 1 base short, with 7 bases between. Germline CDR1 is SGHTA and CDR2 is FQGNSA. This CDR3 contains 14 residues. DNA of the CDR3: TGTGCCAGCAGCTTAGGACAGGCGAACACTGAAGCTTTCTTT. Translated, it gives CASSLGQANTEAFF.

DNA for the CDR3: TGCGCCAGCAGCCAATCAGACAGAATGAACACTGAAGCTTTCTTT. As protein: CASSQSDRMNTEAFF. The chain joins TRBV4-1 to TRBJ1-1, with D perhaps TRBD1 (5 bases). The V end lost 2 bases, the J end lost 0 bases, and 10 bases lay between the germline ends. The CDR3 loop spans 15 amino acids. Germline loops: CDR1 MGHRA, CDR2 YSYEKL.

The gene calls are TRBV18 and TRBJ1-1, with D tentatively TRBD1 (5 bases). This CDR3 has 14 residues. Trimming removed 3 bases from V and 1 base from J, with 9 bases in between. Germline lookup yields CDR1 KGHSH and CDR2 LQKENI. The CDR3 here is CASSPREANTEAFF. The CDR3 DNA sequence: TGTGCCAGCTCACCCAGGGAAGCGAACACTGAAGCTTTCTTT.

The genes are TRBV28 and TRBJ1-5; 7 bases are shared with TRBD1. CDR3 length equals 15 residues. Trimming at V came to 2 bases and at J to 6 bases, leaving 7 bases not matched to a gene. The V gene's germline CDR1 is MDHEN and CDR2 SYDVKM. CDR3 nucleotide sequence: TGTGCCAGCAGTTTAATTGGAGGGGGCGGTCAGCCCCAGCATTTT. It yields the protein CASSLIGGGGQPQHF.

In this sample, this clone turned up a few times. The J gene is TRBJ1-1, the V gene TRBV4-1; 7 bases are a match to TRBD1. From germline, CDR1 is MGHRA and CDR2 YSYEKL. The CDR3 is 14 amino acids. Trimming cost V 4 bases and J 3 bases; bases outside gene matches: 5. This CDR3 is CASSPLDRDTEAFF. CDR3 DNA: TGCGCCAGCAGCCCTCTAGACAGGGACACTGAAGCTTTCTTT.

This chain uses TRBV9 with TRBJ2-2; 15 bases align to TRBD2. CDR3 length: 17 amino acids. The V gene's germline CDR1 is SGDLS and CDR2 YYNGEE. The ends lost 4 bases at V and 7 bases at J; junction bases unmatched: 8. Here the CDR3 reads CASSLGLAGGRGGELFF. CDR3 sequence (DNA): TGTGCCAGCAGCTTGGGACTAGCGGGAGGAAGAGGCGGGGAGCTGTTTTTT.

This clone was detected only once. The chain recombines TRBV5-1 with TRBJ1-6, with D uncertain. V was pared by 0 bases and J by 12 bases, with 13 bases between. CDR3 length: 14 amino acids. The germline V gene has CDR1 SGHRS and CDR2 YFSETQ. The CDR3 is CASSLASSLQPLHF. For the CDR3, the DNA is TGCGCCAGCAGCTTGGCCTCGAGTTTACAACCCCTCCACTTT.

The chain has TRBV9 and TRBJ2-1; 7 bases align to TRBD1. CDR1 and CDR2 from the germline V gene are SGDLS and YYNGEE. V lost 4 bases to trimming and J lost 2 bases; unmatched junction nucleotides: 6. This CDR3 contains 15 residues. CDR3 sequence reads: CASSPQGTAYNEQFF. The CDR3 DNA reads as TGTGCCAGCAGCCCTCAGGGGACAGCCTACAATGAGCAGTTCTTC.

This sequence joins TRBV7-9 and TRBJ1-2, with 9 bases identical to TRBD1. CDR1 is SEHNR and CDR2 is FQNEAQ in the germline V gene (reference sequence). CDR3 length: 14 residues. Trimming at V came to 4 bases and at J to 7 bases, leaving 7 bases not matched to a gene. Written as DNA, the CDR3 is TGTGCCAGCAGCTCCCGGGACAGGGTTACTGGCTACACCTTC. This gives the protein CASSSRDRVTGYTF.

This chain links TRBV27 with TRBJ2-3; D gene unclear. CDR1 is MNHEY and CDR2 is SMNVEV in the germline V gene (reference sequence). CDR3 length: 14 residues. V was cut by 2 bases and J by 7 bases, with 13 bases left in between. The CDR3 loop reads CASSLGIVRNTQYF. DNA of the CDR3: TGTGCCAGCAGTTTAGGGATAGTTCGGAATACGCAGTATTTT.

The table lists this clone with a few counts. The rearrangement uses TRBV27 and TRBJ2-4; 9 positions agree with TRBD2. The CDR3 sequence is 12 residues long. The V gene's germline CDR1 is MNHEY and CDR2 SMNVEV (reference sequence). V lost 6 bases, J lost 8 bases, and 2 bases stayed unmatched. CDR3 nucleotides: TGTGCCAGCAGGGGACTAGCCGACATTCAGTACTTC. Translation: CASRGLADIQYF.

V and J are TRBV2 and TRBJ1-5; D is unclear. Germline V CDR1 and CDR2: SNHLY, FYNNEI. The V gene lost 3 bases and the J gene lost 5 bases, with 14 bases spanning the gap. This CDR3 has 15 amino acids. The DNA for the CDR3 is TGTGCCAGCAGTGACGTGGCTCTACTTCATCAGCCCCAGCATTTT. This sequence encodes CASSDVALLHQPQHF.

The rearrangement joins TRBV4-1 to TRBJ2-3, with TRBD2 as a possible D gene (6 bases). Germline lookup yields CDR1 MGHRA and CDR2 YSYEKL. The CDR3 is made up of 12 amino acids. With 8 bases removed from V and 14 bases from J, the gap between germline ends came to 20 bases. This CDR3 is CASLADAGSPYF. Here the CDR3 DNA reads TGCGCCAGCTTAGCCGATGCGGGATCTCCGTATTTT.

V usage is TRBV5-1 and J usage is TRBJ2-7; TRBD2 matches at 10 bases. The junction had 8 bases not matched to a gene; V was cut back by 8 bases and J by 3 bases. The germline CDR1 and CDR2 sequences are SGHRS and YFSETQ. The CDR3 sequence is 14 residues long. The CDR3 spells CASSAGGAFYEQYF. The CDR3 DNA follows: TGCGCCAGTTCAGCGGGGGGGGCCTTCTACGAGCAGTACTTC.

The chain uses TRBV7-6 and TRBJ2-3; the match to TRBD2 covers 8 bases. There are 15 residues in the CDR3. The germline V gene encodes CDR1 SGHVS and CDR2 FNYEAQ. Unmatched junction bases numbered 6, after V lost 1 base and J lost 6 bases. The CDR3: CASSLGGGLDDTQYF. In DNA form, the CDR3 reads TGTGCCAGCAGCTTAGGCGGGGGGCTCGACGATACGCAGTATTTT.

This clone was counted between two and nine times. Additional DNA sequences in this sample encode the identical CDR3. J is TRBJ1-1 and V is TRBV5-1; D remains unclear. Germline-derived CDR1 and CDR2 are SGHRS and YFSETQ. V was pared by 3 bases and J by 0 bases, with 12 bases between. This CDR3 has 15 residues. The CDR3 DNA reads as TGCGCCAGCAGCTCAGGACGGATTATGAACACTGAAGCTTTCTTT. This sequence encodes CASSSGRIMNTEAFF.

The gene calls are TRBV30 and TRBJ2-7, with 9 nucleotides matching TRBD2. This CDR3 comprises 15 residues. Germline V CDR1 and CDR2: GTSNPN, SVGIG (reference sequence). V trimming: 2 bases; J trimming: 6 bases; junction bases outside the gene matches: 11. The CDR3, as DNA: TGTGCCTGGAGTAGATATAGCGGGAGTGGGGGCGAGCAGTACTTC. This gives the protein CAWSRYSGSGGEQYF. The full variable domain, in which reference TRBV30 and TRBJ2-7 provide the parts outside the CDR3, is SQTIHQWPATLVQPVGSPLSLECTVEGTSNPNLYWYRQAAGRGLQLLFYSVGIGQISSEVPQNLSASRPQDRQFILSSKKLLLSDSGFYLCAWSRYSGSGGEQYFGPGTRLTVT.

The rearrangement links TRBV7-2 to TRBJ1-4, with 10 bases aligning to TRBD1. CDR3 length: 15 residues. Germline loops: CDR1 SGHTA, CDR2 FQGNSA. With V trimmed by 3 bases and J by 6 bases, 4 bases remained unmatched. In nucleotides, the CDR3 is TGTGCCAGCAGCTTCGACAGGGGGCATGATGAAAAACTGTTTTTT. Protein product: CASSFDRGHDEKLFF. Variable domain in full (rest from reference TRBV7-2 and TRBJ1-4): GAGVSQSPSNKVTEKGKDVELRCDPISGHTALYWYRQSLGQGLEFLIYFQGNSAPDKSGLPSDRFSAERTGGSVSTLTIQRTQQEDSAVYLCASSFDRGHDEKLFFGSGTQLSVL.

This clone has only one observation. The CDR3 loop is CASSQGPGGRKTGELFF. The CDR3 DNA reads TGTGCCAGCAGCCAAGGTCCAGGCGGGAGGAAAACCGGGGAGCTGTTTTTT. The rearrangement uses TRBV11-2 and TRBJ2-2; 8 nucleotides agree with TRBD2. The CDR3 spans 17 residues. V was clipped by 5 bases and J by 5 bases; unmatched bases: 13. CDR1 is SGHAT, CDR2 FQNNGV, per germline.

The rearrangement links TRBV21-1 to TRBJ1-1; the table gives TRBD1 as D, unverified against the DNA. TRBV21-1 is deemed a pseudogene. CDR3 length: 15 amino acids. Here the CDR3 DNA reads TGTGCCAGCAGCAAAGACTGGGGGCTATGGACTGAAGCTTTCTTT. This translates into CASSKDWGLWTEAFF.

The CDR3 coding sequence is TGCGCCAGCAGCCCCCAGACAGGGGGAAGTGAAAAACTGTTTTTT. This codes for CASSPQTGGSEKLFF. The gene calls are TRBV5-1 and TRBJ1-4; TRBD1 matches at 9 bases. CDR1 and CDR2 from the germline V gene are SGHRS and YFSETQ. Trimming removed 4 bases from V and 7 bases from J; junction bases left unmatched: 8. CDR3 length: 15 amino acids.

The chain uses TRBV2 and TRBJ1-6; D perhaps matches TRBD1 (5 bases). The V and J ends lost 4 bases and 9 bases respectively, with 28 bases between them. Germline values: CDR1 SNHLY, CDR2 FYNNEI. This CDR3 comprises 19 residues. CDR3 nucleotide sequence: TGTGCCAGCAGTGTCAACGACCCGGGACCGGGAGGTTTGGGTTCACCCCTCCACTTT. It encodes CASSVNDPGPGGLGSPLHF.